This entry lists 27 T cell receptor beta chains sequenced from one sample in a study of shared clonotypes between healthy human individuals. Repertoires were generated with immunoSEQ multiplex PCR, while TCRdb's copy carries only in-frame clones and drops some. The sample carries 2 million to 2.5 million clones, approximately 94% recorded once. The sample was naive CD4+ T cells sorted from blood. The sample's subset: CD45RA+ positively selected. All receptors come from a young man in good health.

The chain employs TRBV5-1 and TRBJ1-3; no definite D call. V lost 5 bases, J lost 7 bases, and 16 bases lay in between. The length of the CDR3 is 14 residues. CDR1 SGHRS and CDR2 YFSETQ come from the germline V gene. CDR3 coding DNA: TGCGCCAGCAGGAGCACGGCCAGCTTGAACACCATATATTTT. Residues: CASRSTASLNTIYF.

The gene calls are TRBV5-5 and TRBJ1-1; perhaps TRBD1 as D (5 bases). The CDR3 covers 13 residues. The germline CDR1 and CDR2 sequences are SGHKS and YYEKEE (reference sequence). V lost 4 bases and J lost 5, with 12 bases in between. The CDR3 coding sequence is TGTGCCAGCAGCCCGGGACTTCTTACTGAAGCTTTCTTT. This translates into CASSPGLLTEAFF.

As for this clone: Other DNA sequences from this sample encode an identical CDR3 as well. The chain has TRBV5-6 and TRBJ2-7; 11 bases agree with TRBD2. Germline V gives CDR1 SGHDT, CDR2 YYEEEE. J was trimmed by 2 bases and V by 3 bases; bases with no gene match: 1. The CDR3 spans 14 residues. For the CDR3, the DNA is TGTGCCAGCAGCTCGGGACTAGCGGCCTACGAGCAGTACTTC. It yields the protein CASSSGLAAYEQYF.

This chain connects TRBV14 to TRBJ2-7; 9 bases match TRBD1. CDR3 length: 15 amino acids. With 2 bases clipped from V and 2 bases from J, the junction kept 4 bases outside the gene matches. Germline CDR1 and CDR2: SGHDN and FVKESK. CDR3 nucleotide sequence: TGTGCCAGCAGCCAACCGGGACAGGGTGCCTACGAGCAGTACTTC. Its protein product is CASSQPGQGAYEQYF.

CDR3: CAISESGTQYF. The DNA of the CDR3 is TGTGCCATCAGTGAGTCTGGCACCCAGTACTTC. The chain carries TRBV10-3 and TRBJ2-5; no firm D call. V was cut by 0 bases and J by 8 bases, with 4 bases left in between. Germline V gene lookup returns CDR1 ENHRY and CDR2 SYGVKD. The CDR3 is 11 residues long.

V gene TRBV6-1 combines with J gene TRBJ2-2, with 8 bases that match TRBD1. CDR1 is MNHNS and CDR2 is SASEGT in the germline V gene. The J segment lost 5 bases and the V segment lost 5 bases, leaving 10 bases of the junction unmatched. The CDR3 runs to 16 residues. The CDR3 sequence: CASSQGQGRVTGELFF. The CDR3 bases are TGTGCCAGCAGTCAAGGACAGGGTCGAGTGACCGGGGAGCTGTTTTTT.

The rearrangement joins TRBV6-6 to TRBJ2-7; 10 bases are a match to TRBD1. Germline V gives CDR1 MNHNY, CDR2 SVGAGI (reference sequence). The CDR3 loop spans 16 amino acids. J gave up 3 bases and V 0 bases, and 5 bases lay outside the gene matches. CDR3 amino acids: CASSYSIGDRGYEQYF. The CDR3 DNA sequence: TGTGCCAGCAGTTACTCGATCGGGGACAGGGGCTACGAGCAGTACTTC.

Concerning this clone itself: Other DNA sequences in the sample encode the same CDR3. The gene calls are TRBV9 and TRBJ1-2; 8 positions agree with TRBD1. Germline lookup yields CDR1 SGDLS and CDR2 YYNGEE. The ends lost 1 base at V and 8 bases at J; junction bases unmatched: 1. The CDR3 runs 12 residues. CDR3 residues: CASSVTGGGYTF. CDR3 bases: TGTGCCAGCAGCGTAACAGGGGGAGGCTACACCTTC. The complete variable domain, with remaining parts taken from reference TRBV9 and TRBJ1-2, reads DSGVTQTPKHLITATGQRVTLRCSPRSGDLSVYWYQQSLDQGLQFLIQYYNGEERAKGNILERFSAQQFPDLHSELNLSSLELGDSALYFCASSVTGGGYTFGSGTRLTVV.

This clone occurred once. The chain links TRBV2 to TRBJ2-2, with D possibly being TRBD1 (6 bases). Trimming stripped 10 bases from V and 0 bases from J, with 12 bases between. This CDR3 region has 14 residues. Germline-derived CDR1 and CDR2 are SNHLY and FYNNEI. For the CDR3, the DNA is TGTGCCACCGAGGACAGAACGAACACCGGGGAGCTGTTTTTT. Its protein product is CATEDRTNTGELFF.

The rearrangement links TRBV7-2 to TRBJ1-5; D remains unclear. V lost 0 bases to trimming and J lost 6 bases, with 9 bases between them. CDR3 length equals 14 residues. Looked up from germline, CDR1 is SGHTA and CDR2 is FQGNSA. The CDR3 loop is CASSLAQSPQPQHF. The CDR3 nucleotides read TGTGCCAGCAGCTTAGCGCAAAGTCCTCAGCCCCAGCATTTT.

The chain employs TRBV7-9 and TRBJ2-2, with a possible D match to TRBD1 (6 bases). V dropped 4 bases and J dropped 1 base, with 19 bases sitting between them. The length of the CDR3 is 18 residues. Germline CDR1 SEHNR, CDR2 FQNEAQ (reference sequence). In DNA form, the CDR3 reads TGTGCCAGCAGCTGGCGACAAAGGGACAATCAGAACACCGGGGAGCTGTTTTTT. It specifies CASSWRQRDNQNTGELFF.

The genes are TRBV7-9 and TRBJ2-1; D call uncertain. V was shortened by 4 bases and J by 7 bases, with 8 bases between the two germline ends. Germline V CDR1 and CDR2: SEHNR, FQNEAQ (reference sequence). There are 12 residues in the CDR3. CDR3 in amino acids: CASSSDGNEQFF. In nucleotides, the CDR3 is TGTGCCAGCAGCTCGGACGGAAATGAGCAGTTCTTC.

The genes are TRBV6-1 and TRBJ1-1; no clear D gene. CDR3 length equals 14 residues. Per the germline V gene, CDR1 is MNHNS and CDR2 is SASEGT. Trimming left V 2 bases short and J 1 base short, with 8 bases between. CDR3 residues: CASSENRGNTEAFF. DNA of the CDR3: TGTGCCAGCAGTGAAAACAGAGGGAACACTGAAGCTTTCTTT.

The chain employs TRBV5-1 and TRBJ2-3; the match to TRBD1 covers 8 bases. CDR3 length equals 16 residues. J gave up 2 bases and V 3 bases, and 8 bases lay outside the gene matches. Germline V gene lookup returns CDR1 SGHRS and CDR2 YFSETQ. The CDR3 reads CASSWTGNKATDTQYF. CDR3 bases: TGCGCCAGCAGCTGGACAGGGAATAAAGCCACAGATACGCAGTATTTT.

The chain links TRBV14 to TRBJ1-2; D is perhaps TRBD1 (5 bases). CDR3 length: 18 residues. The germline CDR1 and CDR2 sequences are SGHDN and FVKESK. The V end lost 5 bases, the J end lost 1 base, and 23 bases lay between the germline ends. CDR3 coding DNA: TGTGCCAGCAGCGACAAGGGACCACTCTTAATCGGTAACTATGGCTACACCTTC. Translation: CASSDKGPLLIGNYGYTF.

The chain employs TRBV9 and TRBJ2-2, with 8 bases lining up with TRBD1. Per the germline V gene, CDR1 is SGDLS and CDR2 is YYNGEE. This CDR3 contains 16 residues. The junction had 9 bases not matched to a gene; V was cut back by 4 bases and J by 4 bases. The CDR3 region is CASSPTNRGITGELFF. The CDR3 bases are TGTGCCAGCAGCCCCACCAACAGGGGGATCACCGGGGAGCTGTTTTTT.

The gene calls are TRBV5-4 and TRBJ1-1, with D possibly matching TRBD1 (5 bases). Germline loops: CDR1 SGHNT, CDR2 YYREEE (reference sequence). CDR3 size: 13 residues. V lost 3 bases and J lost 8, with 14 bases in between. CDR3 coding DNA: TGTGCCAGCAGCTCCCCCCTAGCAGGGGAAGCTTTCTTT. Translated, it gives CASSSPLAGEAFF.

The V gene is TRBV2, the J gene TRBJ1-2; 10 bases are shared with TRBD1. This CDR3 has 15 amino acids. Germline V gene data show CDR1 as SNHLY and CDR2 as FYNNEI. The V segment lost 6 bases and the J segment 6 bases; nucleotides outside the gene matches: 10. CDR3 sequence: CASSPRPTGGHGYTF. The CDR3 DNA is TGTGCCAGCAGCCCGAGGCCGACAGGGGGCCATGGCTACACCTTC.

This chain links TRBV5-4 with TRBJ2-7; 8 nucleotides align to TRBD1. This CDR3 is 16 amino acids long. Germline CDR1 SGHNT, CDR2 YYREEE (reference sequence). The V segment lost 3 bases and the J segment 4 bases; nucleotides outside the gene matches: 12. This CDR3 is CASSSAGQGRRYEQYF. As DNA, the CDR3 is TGTGCCAGCAGCTCCGCCGGACAGGGTAGAAGGTACGAGCAGTACTTC.

As regards this clone: The same CDR3 can be traced to other DNA sequences in this sample. The chain recombines TRBV10-3 with TRBJ2-2, with D possibly matching TRBD2 (6 bases). The V gene lost 4 bases and the J gene lost 0 bases, with 9 bases spanning the gap. Germline CDR1 ENHRY, CDR2 SYGVKD. The CDR3 has 15 residues. CDR3 sequence (DNA): TGTGCCATCAGTGCCGGGACTCCGAACACCGGGGAGCTGTTTTTT. It codes for CAISAGTPNTGELFF.

The V call is TRBV6-5, the J call TRBJ1-1; 7 positions match TRBD1. The germline CDR1 and CDR2 sequences are MNHEY and SVGAGI. V gave up 2 bases and J gave up 1 base; unmatched junction bases: 7. CDR3 size: 16 residues. The CDR3 region is CASSYLRGQRNTEAFF. CDR3 bases: TGTGCCAGCAGTTACCTGCGGGGACAGAGGAACACTGAAGCTTTCTTT.

This clone was found a few times. The J gene is TRBJ1-5, the V gene TRBV19, with unresolved D. Germline CDR1 LNHDA, CDR2 SQIVND (reference sequence). This CDR3 region has 15 residues. Trimming removed 5 bases at V and 2 bases at J, with 13 bases between. The CDR3 is CASSPVAPGNQPQHF. CDR3 coding DNA: TGTGCCAGTAGTCCCGTAGCCCCGGGCAATCAGCCCCAGCATTTT.

The chain uses TRBV15 and TRBJ1-5; tentative D call: TRBD1 (5 bases). The CDR3 runs 17 residues. Germline-derived CDR1 and CDR2 are LNHNV and YYDKDF (reference sequence). V lost 0 bases and J lost 3, with 15 bases in between. In nucleotides, the CDR3 is TGTGCCACCAGCAGAGATCCCGGCGTCAGGGCCAATCAGCCCCAGCATTTT. Translating gives CATSRDPGVRANQPQHF. Full variable domain (outside the CDR3, taken from reference TRBV15 and TRBJ1-5): DAMVIQNPRYQVTQFGKPVTLSCSQTLNHNVMYWYQQKSSQAPKLLFHYYDKDFNNEADTPDNFQSRRPNTSFCFLDIRSPGLGDTAMYLCATSRDPGVRANQPQHFGDGTRLSIL.

This sequence joins TRBV7-2 and TRBJ2-5; 13 positions match TRBD2. The CDR3 covers 16 residues. Losses at the gene ends were 4 bases for V and 4 bases for J; bases not matched to a gene: 6. The germline V gene has CDR1 SGHTA and CDR2 FQGNSA. In DNA form, the CDR3 reads TGTGCCAGCAGCTCTAGGACTAGCGGGAGACGAGAGACCCAGTACTTC. The encoded protein is CASSSRTSGRRETQYF. Drawing the rest from reference TRBV7-2 and TRBJ2-5, the complete variable domain is GAGVSQSPSNKVTEKGKDVELRCDPISGHTALYWYRQSLGQGLEFLIYFQGNSAPDKSGLPSDRFSAERTGGSVSTLTIQRTQQEDSAVYLCASSSRTSGRRETQYFGPGTRLLVL.

The V and J genes are TRBV5-4 and TRBJ1-6, with 9 bases aligning to TRBD1. The germline V gene encodes CDR1 SGHNT and CDR2 YYREEE (reference sequence). The trim removed 1 base at V and 8 bases at J, leaving 16 bases unmatched. The CDR3 runs to 19 residues. This CDR3 reads CASSLSRDRAPEKDSPLHF. The DNA of the CDR3 is TGTGCCAGCAGCTTGTCGCGGGACAGGGCCCCGGAGAAAGATTCACCCCTCCACTTT.

In this sample, this clone turned up once. The CDR3 sequence: CASSQEPQREGETQYF. In DNA form, the CDR3 reads TGCGCCAGCAGCCAGGAACCACAGCGGGAGGGCGAGACCCAGTACTTC. The genes are TRBV4-3 and TRBJ2-5, with 10 positions matching TRBD2. The germline CDR1 and CDR2 sequences are LGHNA and YSLEER. The V gene end was trimmed by 3 bases and the J gene end by 5 bases; junction bases not matched to a gene: 9. This CDR3 has 16 amino acids.

This chain joins TRBV6-6 and TRBJ1-2, with a weak D call TRBD1 (6 bases). This CDR3 region has 16 residues. Germline V gives CDR1 MNHNY, CDR2 SVGAGI (reference sequence). The V gene lost 0 bases and the J gene lost 4 bases, with 15 bases spanning the gap. The CDR3 DNA follows: TGTGCCAGCAGTTACTCAGGGGGGGAAGCCCCCTATGGCTACACCTTC. Translated: CASSYSGGEAPYGYTF.